Included here is one T cell receptor beta chain sequence, with context. Some clones are missing from TCRdb's copy, which holds only in-frame ones; the method was immunoSEQ multiplex PCR. The sample consists of some 120,000 clones, over 70% of them appearing once. The sample belongs to a study of blood T cell repertoires in COVID-19. The CDR3 consists of 13 residues. Germline V gene sequence: CDR1 SEHNR, CDR2 FQNEAQ (reference sequence). The V segment lost 6 bases and the J segment 11 bases; nucleotides outside the gene matches: 6. The sequenced sample was peripheral blood. The source is an older man with active or convalescent COVID-19. J is TRBJ2-1 and V is TRBV7-9, with 11 nucleotides matching TRBD1. The CDR3 protein is CASSYRDRGKQFF. The CDR3 nucleotides are TGTGCCAGCAGTTACCGGGACAGGGGGAAGCAGTTCTTC.